This T cell receptor (beta chain) came from a study of CD8 T cells in Susac syndrome. There are 12 residues in the CDR3. Germline loops: CDR1 WNHNN, CDR2 SYGVQD (reference sequence). Peripheral blood CD8+ and CD4+ T cells were profiled by TCR beta sequencing. Treatment-naive patients with stable or active relapsing-remitting disease served as multiple sclerosis controls. The RNA, roughly 0.45 to 1 ug, was put through reverse transcription using random hexamers. MiXCR, applied by TCRdb to the immunoSEQ multiplex PCR reads, yields one record per CDR3 protein. The data show a few hundred thousand distinct CDR3 sequences, with roughly 85% seen just once and 0.21% held by the top ten.

The chain links TRBV10-1 to TRBJ2-2; D is possibly TRBD2 (6 bases). Sequenced input: CD8+ T cells from PBMCs. The receptor was derived from a human donor with multiple sclerosis. The CDR3 loop is CGAGSTTGELFF. In DNA, the CDR3 is TGCGGCGCGGGGTCAACCACCGGGGAGCTGTTTTTT.